This paragraph covers one T cell receptor beta chain sequence. Its target is unknown. Barcoded TCR alpha and TCR beta cDNA libraries with UMIs came from 5'RACE using constant-segment primers. MiXCR, applied by TCRdb to the 5' RACE reads, yields one record per CDR3 protein. There are roughly 250,000 distinct CDR3 sequences in the sample; 16% occur only once, and 22% lies in the top ten. Germline CDR1 and CDR2: KGHDR and SFDVKD. Trimming took 4 bases from V and 5 from J; bases not matched to a gene: 2. The CDR3 runs 13 residues. The data derive from a study of T-cell memory formation after mild COVID-19. Across the study: TCR clusters were largely donor specific.

Points from the study as a whole: The CD4+ clones that contracted clustered mainly within CM and EM, and the CD8+ clones concentrated in EMRA. Detection of some responders pre-infection suggested pre-existing cross-reactive memory T cells participated.

This rearrangement joins TRBV24-1 to TRBJ2-3; the match to TRBD1 covers 7 bases. What was sequenced was PBMCs or a T cell subset sorted from them (not recorded which). The clonotype comes from a man aged 18 to 30 who had mild COVID-19 (a few samples of this study predate the infection). Cell type and time point are not known. The CDR3, as DNA: TGTGCCACCAGTGAGGGGACAGAAGATACGCAGTATTTT. Translated, it gives CATSEGTEDTQYF.